Following are 16 T cell receptor beta chains from one sample sequenced in a study of post-analysis software for immune sequencing data. Whole-study results and caveats: Relative to controls, patients had several TRBV segments at higher frequency, with TRBV5-6, TRBV5-1 and TRBV20-1 among these.

Their recognized antigens are unknown. Unique molecular identifiers were carried by the TCR beta cDNA libraries. MiXCR, run by TCRdb on the PCR reads, gives a single entry per CDR3 protein. Here the sample spans a few hundred thousand distinct CDR3 sequences, 30% to 45% being singletons. The source material was blood. These receptors were collected from a girl between 5 and 17 years old with multiple sclerosis.

This clonotype was observed many times. The chain has TRBV7-2 and TRBJ1-2, with D perhaps matching TRBD1 (6 bases). Germline-derived CDR1 and CDR2 are SGHTA and FQGNSA. This CDR3 is built from 14 residues. V was pared by 5 bases and J by 4 bases, with 14 bases between. The CDR3 coding sequence is TGTGCCAGCAGCATCCCGGGACAAGCCTATGGCTACACCTTC. Encoded protein: CASSIPGQAYGYTF.

This clonotype has a count of ten or more. J is TRBJ2-5 and V is TRBV20-1; 15 nucleotides match TRBD2. The junction had 15 bases not matched to a gene; V was cut back by 0 bases and J by 4 bases. Germline CDR1 is DFQATT and CDR2 is SNEGSKA (reference sequence). The CDR3 has 20 amino acids. The chain's CDR3 is CSARETGLGLAGGPRETQYF. The CDR3 bases are TGCAGTGCTAGAGAAACCGGCCTAGGACTAGCGGGGGGGCCAAGAGAGACCCAGTACTTC.

With regard to this clonotype: One base away lies a much larger clone, so this may be a sequencing read error. The V and J genes are TRBV12-3 or TRBV12-4 and TRBJ2-5, with D perhaps being TRBD1 or TRBD2 (5 bases each). V was clipped by 7 bases and J by 11 bases, with 23 bases between them. The CDR3 has 14 amino acids. CDR3: CASTPGPSANEQYF. The CDR3 region has the DNA TGTGCCAGCACCCCGGGACCGAGCGCCAATGAGCAGTACTTC.

The chain couples TRBV6-5 to TRBJ1-6; D is ambiguous. The CDR3 has 17 amino acids. The V end was cut by 4 bases, the J end by 2 bases, with 15 bases between. CDR1 and CDR2 (germline): MNHEY, SVGAGI. CDR3 sequence reads: CASSLYFRWTYNSPLHF. The DNA of the CDR3 is TGTGCCAGCAGTTTGTATTTCAGGTGGACCTATAATTCACCCCTCCACTTT.

The table lists this clonotype with a few counts. The V gene is TRBV2, the J gene TRBJ1-2, with a tentative D call TRBD1 (6 bases). The CDR3 spans 11 residues. V was trimmed by 6 bases and J by 13 bases, leaving 15 bases between them. Germline CDR1 and CDR2: SNHLY and FYNNEI. The CDR3 loop reads CASRSTGKGTF. CDR3 sequence (DNA): TGTGCCAGCAGGTCTACAGGGAAGGGCACCTTC. The full variable domain, in which reference TRBV2 and TRBJ1-2 provide the parts outside the CDR3, is EPEVTQTPSHQVTQMGQEVILRCVPISNHLYFYWYRQILGQKVEFLVSFYNNEISEKSEIFDDQFSVERPDGSNFTLKIRSTKLEDSAMYFCASRSTGKGTFGSGTRLTVV.

The chain has TRBV10-2 and TRBJ1-2; D remains unclear. This CDR3 region has 12 residues. Germline lookup yields CDR1 WSHSY and CDR2 SAAADI. The germline V and J ends were trimmed by 6 bases and 4 bases, with 9 bases remaining between them. As DNA, the CDR3 is TGCGCCAGCAGACCCGCAGGCTATGGCTACACCTTC. This gives the protein CASRPAGYGYTF.

This clonotype appeared many times. This chain joins TRBV28 and TRBJ1-6; 8 positions agree with TRBD1. This CDR3 is built from 12 residues. Losses at the gene ends were 7 bases for V and 14 bases for J; bases not matched to a gene: 7. Per germline, CDR1 MDHEN and CDR2 SYDVKM. In DNA, the CDR3 is TGTGCCAGCACCCTACAGGGGGTTTCCCTCCACTTT. The encoded protein is CASTLQGVSLHF.

This clonotype was seen a single time. The chain uses TRBV28 and TRBJ2-3; 12 bases line up with TRBD2. Trimming cost V 5 bases and J 2 bases; bases outside gene matches: 17. This CDR3 comprises 20 residues. Germline V gene sequence: CDR1 MDHEN, CDR2 SYDVKM. The DNA of the CDR3 is TGTGCCAGCAGTAGCACCCCACTTCTAGCGGGAGGGCCTAACACAGATACGCAGTATTTT. It specifies CASSSTPLLAGGPNTDTQYF.

This clonotype was seen only a few times. The chain joins TRBV27 to TRBJ2-2; 7 nucleotides line up with TRBD2. The V gene's germline CDR1 is MNHEY and CDR2 SMNVEV (reference sequence). Trimming cost V 6 bases and J 5 bases; bases outside gene matches: 6. CDR3 length equals 14 residues. DNA of the CDR3: TGTGCCAGCAGACCGGGAGGACTAACCGGGGAGCTGTTTTTT. Translating it yields CASRPGGLTGELFF.

The V gene is TRBV20-1, the J gene TRBJ2-1, with a weak D call TRBD1 (5 bases). Trimming shortened V by 2 bases and J by 7 bases, and 9 bases separated the two germline ends. CDR1 is DFQATT and CDR2 is SNEGSKA in the germline V gene (reference sequence). The CDR3 runs 12 residues. The CDR3 nucleotides read TGCAGTGCTAGAACACCAGGGAATGAGCAGTTCTTC. Residues: CSARTPGNEQFF.

This clonotype occurred a few times. The rearrangement links TRBV3-1 to TRBJ2-3, with 10 bases aligning to TRBD2. V gave up 8 bases and J gave up 4 bases; unmatched junction bases: 6. There are 14 residues in the CDR3. Germline V gene lookup returns CDR1 LGHDT and CDR2 YNNKEL (reference sequence). CDR3 loop: CASRVSGGSDTQYF. DNA for the CDR3: TGTGCCAGCCGGGTTAGCGGGGGGTCAGATACGCAGTATTTT.

DNA for the CDR3: TGCAGTGCTAGACCCACAGGCCGCGCCACAGATACGCAGTATTTT. It specifies CSARPTGRATDTQYF. V gene TRBV20-1 combines with J gene TRBJ2-3; D is perhaps TRBD1 (5 bases). Germline assignment: CDR1 DFQATT and CDR2 SNEGSKA (reference sequence). This CDR3 contains 15 residues. V was pared by 2 bases and J by 2 bases, with 14 bases between.

This clonotype was picked up many times. The chain couples TRBV4-1 to TRBJ1-2; D perhaps matches TRBD1 (6 bases). Germline assignment: CDR1 MGHRA and CDR2 YSYEKL. The CDR3 loop spans 15 amino acids. The germline V and J ends were trimmed by 0 bases and 8 bases, with 16 bases remaining between them. The chain's CDR3 is CASSQEYGAGDGYTF. The DNA of the CDR3 is TGCGCCAGCAGCCAAGAATATGGTGCAGGGGACGGCTACACCTTC.

This chain joins TRBV10-3 and TRBJ2-5; the match to TRBD1 covers 7 bases. CDR1 and CDR2 from the germline V gene are ENHRY and SYGVKD. The length of the CDR3 is 14 residues. Trimming took 4 bases from V and 3 from J; bases not matched to a gene: 5. CDR3 residues: CAISGGQAEETQYF. CDR3 nucleotides: TGTGCCATCAGTGGCGGACAGGCTGAAGAGACCCAGTACTTC.

Regarding this clonotype: Since a much larger clone is just one base distant, this may be a read error. The V gene is TRBV12-3 or TRBV12-4, the J gene TRBJ2-5; 7 nucleotides line up with TRBD1. The CDR3 is 14 residues long. CDR3 sequence: CASKKTGQQETRYF. Written as DNA, the CDR3 is TGTGCCAGCAAGAAAACGGGACAGCAAGAGACCCGGTACTTC.

In this sample, this clonotype turned up a few times. The rearrangement links TRBV20-1 to TRBJ2-4, with 10 bases lining up with TRBD2. Germline V gene lookup returns CDR1 DFQATT and CDR2 SNEGSKA (reference sequence). J was trimmed by 9 bases and V by 1 base; bases with no gene match: 6. This CDR3 is 14 amino acids long. The CDR3 protein is CSARGGAGGVIQYF. The CDR3 DNA reads TGCAGTGCTAGAGGTGGAGCGGGAGGGGTCATTCAGTACTTC.